Shown below are 11 T cell receptor beta chains from a single sample sequenced in a study of cytomegalovirus exposure and HLA in healthy donors. PCR primers comprised 60 Vbeta and 13 Jbeta primers. The repertoire was sequenced with immunoSEQ multiplex PCR; TCRdb's copy has only in-frame clones and lacks some. The table shows about 120,000 clones, with approximately 80% occurring only once. Sequencing was carried out using PBMCs. The receptors here all came from a man between 18 and 29 years old in good health and CMV-seronegative.

The rearrangement joins TRBV4-1 to TRBJ2-7; TRBD1 matches at 8 bases. In germline, CDR1 is MGHRA, CDR2 YSYEKL. CDR3 length: 15 residues. With V trimmed by 0 bases and J by 4 bases, 5 bases remained unmatched. As DNA, the CDR3 is TGCGCCAGCAGCCAAGAAGAGACAGGGGTTTACGAGCAGTACTTC. Translation gives CASSQEETGVYEQYF.

This chain connects TRBV6-5 to TRBJ2-5; 8 bases align to TRBD1. V shed 4 bases and J 5 bases; nucleotides not matched to a gene: 6. The CDR3 has 14 residues. Germline V CDR1 and CDR2: MNHEY, SVGAGI. CDR3 coding DNA: TGTGCCAGCAGTTTGGCAGGGGGCGCGGAGACCCAGTACTTC. Residues: CASSLAGGAETQYF.

This clone was observed a handful of times. The chain uses TRBV4-1 and TRBJ1-4; a weak D match, TRBD1 (5 bases). Germline V gene lookup returns CDR1 MGHRA and CDR2 YSYEKL. Trimming stripped 0 bases from V and 3 bases from J, with 14 bases between. The CDR3 sequence is 17 residues long. The CDR3 is CASSQEPSGGANEKLFF. CDR3 DNA: TGCGCCAGCAGCCAAGAGCCTTCCGGGGGAGCTAATGAAAAACTGTTTTTT.

The V call is TRBV1, the J call TRBJ1-4; the table's D call, TRBD1, was not checked against the DNA. TRBV1 is assigned pseudogene status. The CDR3 extends over 16 amino acids. CDR3 sequence reads: CTSSLGRTGTNEKLFF. The CDR3 DNA follows: TGCACCAGCAGCCTGGGCCGGACAGGGACTAATGAAAAACTGTTTTTT.

This clone was seen only once. The chain recombines TRBV7-2 with TRBJ2-7; 13 nucleotides agree with TRBD2. There are 15 residues in the CDR3. Germline CDR1 is SGHTA and CDR2 is FQGNSA. Trimming at V came to 5 bases and at J to 3 bases, leaving 4 bases not matched to a gene. CDR3 sequence: CASSQGLAGLYEQYF. The CDR3 DNA reads as TGTGCCAGCAGCCAGGGACTAGCGGGGCTCTACGAGCAGTACTTC. The full variable domain, completed using reference TRBV7-2 and TRBJ2-7, is GAGVSQSPSNKVTEKGKDVELRCDPISGHTALYWYRQSLGQGLEFLIYFQGNSAPDKSGLPSDRFSAERTGGSVSTLTIQRTQQEDSAVYLCASSQGLAGLYEQYFGPGTRLTVT.

The count of this clone is one. This CDR3 is CASTLMPGNYGYTF. CDR3 nucleotides: TGTGCCAGCACTCTCATGCCGGGGAACTATGGCTACACCTTC. The chain couples TRBV6-5 to TRBJ1-2; D is unresolved. V lost 7 bases and J lost 2, with 14 bases in between. This CDR3 has 14 amino acids. Germline V gene data show CDR1 as MNHEY and CDR2 as SVGAGI.

The chain links TRBV7-9 to TRBJ2-1, with TRBD1 identical over 12 bases. The trim removed 3 bases at V and 7 bases at J, leaving 13 bases unmatched. The CDR3 consists of 18 residues. The germline gives CDR1 SEHNR, CDR2 FQNEAQ (reference sequence). The CDR3 DNA sequence: TGTGCCAGCAGCTTTCGAACTTCCCGGGACAGGGGGCAGAATGAGCAGTTCTTC. Its translation: CASSFRTSRDRGQNEQFF. The full variable domain, in which reference TRBV7-9 and TRBJ2-1 provide the parts outside the CDR3, is DTGVSQNPRHKITKRGQNVTFRCDPISEHNRLYWYRQTLGQGPEFLTYFQNEAQLEKSRLLSDRFSAERPKGSFSTLEIQRTEQGDSAMYLCASSFRTSRDRGQNEQFFGPGTRLTVL.

The chain joins TRBV18 to TRBJ2-3, with D unclear. V was trimmed by 3 bases and J by 4 bases, leaving 11 bases between them. CDR3 length: 14 residues. Germline-derived CDR1 and CDR2 are KGHSH and LQKENI. CDR3 in DNA: TGTGCCAGCTCACCGGCACCTCCTTCAGATACGCAGTATTTT. Translating it yields CASSPAPPSDTQYF.

The chain links TRBV4-1 to TRBJ1-2; maybe TRBD1 (6 bases). The CDR3 has 15 amino acids. With 0 bases removed from V and 3 bases from J, the gap between germline ends came to 11 bases. Germline CDR1 and CDR2: MGHRA and YSYEKL. The CDR3 DNA reads TGCGCCAGCAGCCAAGACCTAGACAGGTACTATGGCTACACCTTC. It encodes CASSQDLDRYYGYTF.

This clone showed up just once. This chain uses TRBV2 with TRBJ2-5, with a weak D call TRBD2 (6 bases). The CDR3 runs to 17 residues. Trimming took off 9 bases at V and 2 bases at J, with 25 bases between the two ends. Germline loops: CDR1 SNHLY, CDR2 FYNNEI. CDR3: CASDLGLRAGTQETQYF. CDR3 in DNA: TGTGCCAGTGACTTGGGGCTTAGGGCGGGAACGCAAGAGACCCAGTACTTC.

This chain joins TRBV27 and TRBJ2-1; 7 bases align to TRBD2. The CDR3 spans 14 residues. Trimming took 5 bases from V and 8 from J; bases not matched to a gene: 9. The germline V gene has CDR1 MNHEY and CDR2 SMNVEV (reference sequence). In nucleotides, the CDR3 is TGTGCCAGCAGTCTTCGACTAGCCTCTTATGAGCAGTTCTTC. Translating gives CASSLRLASYEQFF.